The 16 T cell receptor beta chains below all came from one sample that was sequenced in a study of OX40 agonist ivuxolimab in advanced cancers. Assay: immunoSEQ multiplex PCR; the TCRdb copy retains only in-frame clones and omits some. The profile shows approximately 84,000 clones, about nine tenths of them singletons. Sequencing was performed on CD4+ or CD8+ T cells sorted from blood, taken in a trial of the OX40 agonist ivuxolimab. These receptors originate from an adult with an advanced solid tumor such as melanoma, head and neck, liver or kidney cancer.

The rearrangement uses TRBV10-3 and TRBJ2-3, with TRBD2 matching over 12 bases. The CDR3 spans 19 residues. The germline V gene encodes CDR1 ENHRY and CDR2 SYGVKD. V dropped 6 bases and J dropped 1; count of bases not matched to a gene: 14. Written as DNA, the CDR3 is TGTGCCATCAGACCCGGACTAGCGGGAAACCCCCTACGCACAGATACGCAGTATTTT. Amino acids: CAIRPGLAGNPLRTDTQYF.

The rearrangement links TRBV6-5 to TRBJ2-3; D unresolved. Trimming removed 2 bases from V and 7 bases from J, with 16 bases in between. The germline V gene has CDR1 MNHEY and CDR2 SVGAGI. This CDR3 is 15 amino acids long. CDR3 sequence: CASSYGGGVGNTQYF. Here the CDR3 DNA reads TGTGCCAGCAGTTACGGTGGCGGAGTTGGAAATACGCAGTATTTT.

The chain is built from TRBV9 and TRBJ2-2, with D possibly being TRBD2 (6 bases). Germline CDR1 reads SGDLS; CDR2 reads YYNGEE. This CDR3 is 15 amino acids long. V shed 0 bases and J shed 6 bases, with 12 bases lying between them. CDR3 in amino acids: CASSVDLREAGELFF. The DNA for the CDR3 is TGTGCCAGCAGCGTAGACCTTAGGGAGGCCGGGGAGCTGTTTTTT.

The CDR3 reads CASSYSQLNTEAFF. The CDR3 nucleotides read TGTGCCAGCAGTTACTCGCAGTTGAACACTGAAGCTTTCTTT. The rearrangement uses TRBV6-6 and TRBJ1-1; no definite D call. Trimming removed 0 bases at V and 0 bases at J, with 5 bases between. Germline V gene sequence: CDR1 MNHNY, CDR2 SVGAGI (reference sequence). The CDR3 has 14 residues.

The rearrangement joins TRBV7-8 to TRBJ2-1; possibly TRBD2 for D (6 bases). Per germline, CDR1 SGHVS and CDR2 FQNEAQ. CDR3 size: 14 residues. With 8 bases removed from V and 2 bases from J, the gap between germline ends came to 13 bases. The CDR3 region has the DNA TGTGCCAGCGACGGGGGACTTCCCTACAATGAGCAGTTCTTC. The encoded protein is CASDGGLPYNEQFF.

The chain carries TRBV27 and TRBJ2-3; 14 bases are shared with TRBD2. The CDR3 has 15 residues. After removal of 0 bases from V and 9 bases from J, the junction contained 2 bases not matched to a gene. Per germline, CDR1 MNHEY and CDR2 SMNVEV (reference sequence). CDR3 loop: CASSLSGLAGVTQYF. DNA for the CDR3: TGTGCCAGCAGTTTATCGGGACTAGCGGGAGTCACGCAGTATTTT.

CDR3 in DNA: TGTGCCAGCTCACCAAACAAGCAGAGGAACACCGGGGAGCTGTTTTTT. Translated: CASSPNKQRNTGELFF. V usage is TRBV18 and J usage is TRBJ2-2; D is uncertain. Germline values: CDR1 KGHSH, CDR2 LQKENI. The CDR3 is 16 amino acids. V shed 2 bases and J shed 1 base, with 11 bases lying between them.

The genes are TRBV18 and TRBJ1-1, with D possibly matching TRBD1 (6 bases). In germline, CDR1 is KGHSH, CDR2 LQKENI. Trimming left V 1 base short and J 5 bases short, with 11 bases between. The CDR3 is 14 residues long. CDR3 nucleotides: TGTGCCAGCTCACCACGGACAGATGAAACTGAAGCTTTCTTT. Translating gives CASSPRTDETEAFF.

This sequence joins TRBV5-1 and TRBJ2-1; TRBD2 agrees at 7 bases. After removal of 4 bases from V and 1 base from J, the junction contained 5 bases not matched to a gene. The CDR3 has 15 amino acids. Germline CDR1 SGHRS, CDR2 YFSETQ. The CDR3, as DNA: TGCGCCAGCAGCCCGGGGGGTGGATCCTACAATGAGCAGTTCTTC. It specifies CASSPGGGSYNEQFF.

The chain combines TRBV30 with TRBJ1-2; 8 positions match TRBD1. The trim removed 8 bases at V and 6 bases at J, leaving 8 bases unmatched. Looked up from germline, CDR1 is GTSNPN and CDR2 is SVGIG (reference sequence). The CDR3 contains 12 residues. The CDR3 DNA reads as TGTGCCGCCGACAGGGGCGGGGATGGCTACACCTTC. Translating it yields CAADRGGDGYTF.

The chain joins TRBV19 to TRBJ1-5; D is possibly TRBD1 (5 bases). V dropped 8 bases and J dropped 0 bases, with 14 bases sitting between them. CDR3 length equals 15 residues. Germline V gene sequence: CDR1 LNHDA, CDR2 SQIVND (reference sequence). The CDR3 loop is CASFTGEVSNQPQHF. The DNA of the CDR3 is TGTGCCAGTTTTACGGGGGAAGTTAGCAATCAGCCCCAGCATTTT. Full variable domain (outside the CDR3, taken from reference TRBV19 and TRBJ1-5): DGGITQSPKYLFRKEGQNVTLSCEQNLNHDAMYWYRQDPGQGLRLIYYSQIVNDFQKGDIAEGYSVSREKKESFPLTVTSAQKNPTAFYLCASFTGEVSNQPQHFGDGTRLSIL.

The rearrangement uses TRBV5-1 and TRBJ1-2; tentatively, D is TRBD1 (5 bases). The germline V and J ends were trimmed by 2 bases and 6 bases, with 14 bases remaining between them. The CDR3 consists of 14 residues. Germline CDR1 is SGHRS and CDR2 is YFSETQ. CDR3 coding DNA: TGCGCCAGCAGCTTACAGGCGGACCGACATGGCTACACCTTC. It translates to CASSLQADRHGYTF. Variable domain in full (rest from reference TRBV5-1 and TRBJ1-2): KAGVTQTPRYLIKTRGQQVTLSCSPISGHRSVSWYQQTPGQGLQFLFEYFSETQRNKGNFPGRFSGRQFSNSRSEMNVSTLELGDSALYLCASSLQADRHGYTFGSGTRLTVV.

V is TRBV21-1 and J is TRBJ2-3; TRBD1 is the table's D call and was not checked against the DNA. TRBV21-1 constitutes a pseudogene. The CDR3 runs 15 residues. Here the CDR3 reads CASNALRQYTDTQYF. DNA of the CDR3: TGTGCCAGCAATGCCCTAAGACAGTACACAGATACGCAGTATTTT.

The CDR3 reads CASTYSAGNTEAFF. The CDR3 DNA reads TGTGCCAGTACCTACTCGGCCGGGAACACTGAAGCTTTCTTT. The chain has TRBV19 and TRBJ1-1; D remains unclear. The CDR3 runs to 14 residues. V was clipped by 7 bases and J by 1 base, with 13 bases between them. Germline assignment: CDR1 LNHDA and CDR2 SQIVND (reference sequence).

The rearrangement joins TRBV4-1 to TRBJ2-7; TRBD1 matches 10 bases. V shed 0 bases and J 4 bases; nucleotides not matched to a gene: 12. This CDR3 region has 18 residues. Germline CDR1 is MGHRA and CDR2 is YSYEKL. CDR3 loop: CASSQEWDRGAPGYEQYF. CDR3 sequence (DNA): TGCGCCAGCAGCCAAGAATGGGACAGGGGCGCCCCGGGGTACGAGCAGTACTTC.

The genes are TRBV5-4 and TRBJ1-3; 7 nucleotides agree with TRBD1. The V segment lost 4 bases and the J segment 2 bases; nucleotides outside the gene matches: 3. The CDR3 loop spans 14 amino acids. Germline V CDR1 and CDR2: SGHNT, YYREEE (reference sequence). This CDR3 reads CASSQQGTGNTIYF. The CDR3 bases are TGTGCCAGCAGCCAACAGGGGACTGGAAACACCATATATTTT.